Below, 20 T cell receptor beta chains from the same sample are listed, as sequenced in a study of blood T cell repertoires in COVID-19. Generated by immunoSEQ multiplex PCR, the TCRdb table keeps only in-frame clones and is missing some. The table records about 200,000 clones, around 86% of them present only once. Sequencing was carried out using peripheral blood. The receptors come from a human donor in a cohort sampled during active COVID-19.

The genes are TRBV11-2 and TRBJ2-7; 12 nucleotides match TRBD2. J lost 3 bases, V lost 1 base, and 13 bases had no gene match. The CDR3 is 19 amino acids. Per the germline V gene, CDR1 is SGHAT and CDR2 is FQNNGV. This CDR3 reads CASSLVAGTSGPRGYEQYF. The CDR3 DNA is TGTGCCAGCAGCTTAGTGGCCGGGACTAGCGGGCCCAGGGGCTACGAGCAGTACTTC.

This clone was observed a single time. This rearrangement joins TRBV5-1 to TRBJ2-7; perhaps TRBD1 as D (6 bases). V lost 2 bases, J lost 0 bases, and 12 bases lay in between. Germline CDR1 and CDR2: SGHRS and YFSETQ. The CDR3 has 15 residues. DNA of the CDR3: TGCGCCAGCAGCTTATACATACAGGGCTCCTACGAGCAGTACTTC. This gives the protein CASSLYIQGSYEQYF. Drawing the rest from reference TRBV5-1 and TRBJ2-7, the complete variable domain is KAGVTQTPRYLIKTRGQQVTLSCSPISGHRSVSWYQQTPGQGLQFLFEYFSETQRNKGNFPGRFSGRQFSNSRSEMNVSTLELGDSALYLCASSLYIQGSYEQYFGPGTRLTVT.

This clone occurred a few times. This chain links TRBV7-3 with TRBJ2-2; D unclear. Trimming shortened V by 5 bases and J by 4 bases, and 8 bases separated the two germline ends. This CDR3 has 13 residues. Looked up from germline, CDR1 is SGHTA and CDR2 is FQGTGA. The CDR3 DNA reads as TGTGCCAGCAGCCAAGAGATCACCGGGGAGCTGTTTTTT. This encodes CASSQEITGELFF.

The rearrangement links TRBV7-2 to TRBJ2-1, with 8 bases that match TRBD1. The germline V gene has CDR1 SGHTA and CDR2 FQGNSA. The V gene end was trimmed by 3 bases and the J gene end by 6 bases; junction bases not matched to a gene: 7. The CDR3 extends over 15 amino acids. Here the CDR3 DNA reads TGTGCCAGCAGCTTTCGGGACAGGTATGTCAATGAGCAGTTCTTC. This encodes CASSFRDRYVNEQFF. The variable domain in full, with the rest retrieved from reference TRBV7-2 and TRBJ2-1, is GAGVSQSPSNKVTEKGKDVELRCDPISGHTALYWYRQSLGQGLEFLIYFQGNSAPDKSGLPSDRFSAERTGGSVSTLTIQRTQQEDSAVYLCASSFRDRYVNEQFFGPGTRLTVL.

V usage is TRBV14 and J usage is TRBJ2-7; TRBD1 agrees at 8 bases. The CDR3 spans 15 residues. The ends lost 3 bases at V and 2 bases at J; junction bases unmatched: 6. The germline V gene encodes CDR1 SGHDN and CDR2 FVKESK. In nucleotides, the CDR3 is TGTGCCAGCAGCCAGATGGACAGGGCTCCCTACGAGCAGTACTTC. It specifies CASSQMDRAPYEQYF.

The chain recombines TRBV6-5 with TRBJ1-1; no reliable D call. Germline V gene data show CDR1 as MNHEY and CDR2 as SVGAGI. This CDR3 comprises 14 residues. V was pared by 0 bases and J by 0 bases, with 5 bases between. The CDR3 DNA follows: TGTGCCAGCAGTTACTCGAGAATGAACACTGAAGCTTTCTTT. Its translation: CASSYSRMNTEAFF.

The rearrangement uses TRBV2 and TRBJ2-7, with 10 positions matching TRBD2. The CDR3 runs 13 residues. V lost 6 bases, J lost 5 bases, and 4 bases stayed unmatched. CDR1 SNHLY and CDR2 FYNNEI come from the germline V gene. In DNA form, the CDR3 reads TGTGCCAGCAGACTAGCGGGGCCCAACGAGCAGTACTTC. This encodes CASRLAGPNEQYF.

This chain uses TRBV7-2 with TRBJ2-5; 8 positions match TRBD2. The CDR3 runs 15 residues. V was clipped by 1 base and J by 5 bases; unmatched bases: 6. From germline, CDR1 is SGHTA and CDR2 FQGNSA. The CDR3 sequence is CASSLGEREWETQYF. In nucleotides, the CDR3 is TGTGCCAGCAGCTTAGGGGAGCGGGAGTGGGAGACCCAGTACTTC. Based on the CDR3 plus reference TRBV7-2 and TRBJ2-5, the full variable domain is GAGVSQSPSNKVTEKGKDVELRCDPISGHTALYWYRQSLGQGLEFLIYFQGNSAPDKSGLPSDRFSAERTGGSVSTLTIQRTQQEDSAVYLCASSLGEREWETQYFGPGTRLLVL.

The count of this clone is one. This chain uses TRBV2 with TRBJ2-7; 7 nucleotides agree with TRBD1. V was clipped by 10 bases and J by 2 bases; unmatched bases: 8. The CDR3 is 13 residues long. CDR1 and CDR2 from the germline V gene are SNHLY and FYNNEI. The CDR3 here is CAIKRDSTYEQYF. CDR3 bases: TGTGCCATCAAAAGGGACAGTACCTACGAGCAGTACTTC.

The CDR3 nucleotides read TGTGCCAGCAGTCCCTTTGGGCTAGCGGACTCCTACGAGCAGTACTTC. Translation: CASSPFGLADSYEQYF. This sequence joins TRBV27 and TRBJ2-7; 7 bases are shared with TRBD2. Germline CDR1 MNHEY, CDR2 SMNVEV (reference sequence). V was pared by 5 bases and J by 0 bases, with 10 bases of the junction left unmatched. CDR3 size: 16 residues.

The chain links TRBV9 to TRBJ2-5; tentatively, D is TRBD1 (6 bases). Trimming left V 0 bases short and J 3 bases short, with 12 bases between. The CDR3 runs 15 residues. Germline V gene sequence: CDR1 SGDLS, CDR2 YYNGEE. The CDR3 protein is CASSVGGPLEETQYF. CDR3 bases: TGTGCCAGCAGCGTAGGGGGGCCTCTCGAAGAGACCCAGTACTTC.

The chain combines TRBV6-5 with TRBJ2-2, with D uncertain. The CDR3 has 13 amino acids. Germline lookup yields CDR1 MNHEY and CDR2 SVGAGI. Trimming cost V 2 bases and J 4 bases, with 5 bases left between them. CDR3 amino acids: CASSYIGTGELFF. DNA for the CDR3: TGTGCCAGCAGTTACATCGGCACCGGGGAGCTGTTTTTT.

The chain combines TRBV5-4 with TRBJ2-1; 8 nucleotides align to TRBD2. This CDR3 has 17 amino acids. The V and J ends lost 0 bases and 0 bases, in that order; junction bases with no gene match: 5. Germline CDR1 is SGHNT and CDR2 is YYREEE (reference sequence). CDR3 region: CASSLGISGVSYNEQFF. The CDR3, as DNA: TGTGCCAGCAGCTTGGGGATTAGCGGGGTCTCCTACAATGAGCAGTTCTTC.

The chain uses TRBV25-1 and TRBJ1-6; 7 nucleotides line up with TRBD1. Germline CDR1 is MGHDK and CDR2 is SYGVNS. J was trimmed by 5 bases and V by 2 bases; bases with no gene match: 9. This CDR3 region has 17 residues. The CDR3 nucleotides read TGTGCCAGCAGTGAAAAGTTAGGGACAGCCAATAATTCACCCCTCCACTTT. Translating gives CASSEKLGTANNSPLHF.

The rearrangement uses TRBV18 and TRBJ2-2, with a tentative D call TRBD2 (6 bases). Germline CDR1 reads KGHSH; CDR2 reads LQKENI. This CDR3 is 17 amino acids long. V gave up 4 bases and J gave up 4 bases, with 19 bases separating them. The CDR3 nucleotides read TGTGCCAGCTCACGGCTCGGGGGACGCGCCATCACCGGGGAGCTGTTTTTT. Amino acid sequence: CASSRLGGRAITGELFF. Full variable domain (remainder filled in from reference TRBV18 and TRBJ2-2): NAGVMQNPRHLVRRRGQEARLRCSPMKGHSHVYWYRQLPEEGLKFMVYLQKENIIDESGMPKERFSAEFPKEGPSILRIQQVVRGDSAAYFCASSRLGGRAITGELFFGEGSRLTVL.

The chain uses TRBV5-4 and TRBJ1-1, with D unresolved. The CDR3 length is 13 residues. Germline V gives CDR1 SGHNT, CDR2 YYREEE (reference sequence). Trimming stripped 1 base from V and 0 bases from J, with 4 bases between. The CDR3 DNA reads TGTGCCAGCAGCTTGTCCGTGAACACTGAAGCTTTCTTT. The encoded protein is CASSLSVNTEAFF.

V and J are TRBV14 and TRBJ1-3, with D possibly being TRBD1 (5 bases). The ends were cut back, 4 bases at V and 4 bases at J, with 17 bases in the middle. The germline gives CDR1 SGHDN, CDR2 FVKESK. The CDR3 spans 16 residues. The CDR3 spells CASSPKGSGIGNTIYF. The CDR3 DNA reads TGTGCCAGCAGCCCAAAAGGTTCAGGGATCGGAAACACCATATATTTT.

V gene TRBV5-1 combines with J gene TRBJ1-1; 8 positions match TRBD1. Germline V gene data show CDR1 as SGHRS and CDR2 as YFSETQ. Trimming at V came to 4 bases and at J to 5 bases, leaving 13 bases not matched to a gene. The CDR3 is 16 residues long. The CDR3 protein is CASSHTIGQGGTEAFF. The CDR3 DNA follows: TGCGCCAGCAGCCATACTATCGGACAGGGCGGGACTGAAGCTTTCTTT. Full variable domain (missing parts from reference TRBV5-1 and TRBJ1-1): KAGVTQTPRYLIKTRGQQVTLSCSPISGHRSVSWYQQTPGQGLQFLFEYFSETQRNKGNFPGRFSGRQFSNSRSEMNVSTLELGDSALYLCASSHTIGQGGTEAFFGQGTRLTVV.

The gene calls are TRBV6-6 and TRBJ2-1; 9 nucleotides align to TRBD2. Germline V gene sequence: CDR1 MNHNY, CDR2 SVGAGI (reference sequence). Germline trimming cut 6 bases from V and 4 bases from J; bases unmatched to any gene: 7. The CDR3 loop spans 15 amino acids. The CDR3, as DNA: TGTGCCAGCAGGATTGGACTAGCGAGGTACAATGAGCAGTTCTTC. The encoded protein is CASRIGLARYNEQFF.

The chain has TRBV28 and TRBJ1-2; possibly TRBD1 for D (5 bases). The CDR3 spans 14 residues. Trimming removed 2 bases from V and 3 bases from J, with 10 bases in between. Per germline, CDR1 MDHEN and CDR2 SYDVKM. CDR3 nucleotide sequence: TGTGCCAGCAGTTTAAAGGGGAAGGACTATGGCTACACCTTC. It translates to CASSLKGKDYGYTF.